The table lists the clone carrying this TCR beta chain with a few counts. What it binds is not known. Template switching by 5'RACE produced TCR cDNA, adding a universal primer site and UMIs. A single record per CDR3 protein comes from TCRdb applying MiXCR to the 5' RACE reads. Among approximately 140,000 distinct CDR3 sequences listed, more than 6% were seen once. Deletions cut 2 bases from V and 3 bases from J, with 5 bases between. CDR1 is DFQATT and CDR2 is SNEGSKA in the germline V gene (reference sequence). The CDR3 runs 12 residues. This sample was taken from a study of T cells after yellow fever vaccination. General study points: In FACS-sorted repertoires, abundant clonotypes from the bulk population could appear as contaminants. The booster response re-showed most primary clones: around 97% CD4, more than 80% CD8.

The material sequenced was CD4+ T cells sorted from PBMCs, taken 5 days after the yellow fever booster vaccination. This TCR came from a man aged 30-40 years who received the YFV17D yellow fever vaccine. The chain combines TRBV20-1 with TRBJ1-5; D remains unclear. In nucleotides, the CDR3 is TGCAGTGCTAGACCGCCCAATCAGCCCCAGCATTTT. Translated, it gives CSARPPNQPQHF.